This TCR beta chain stems from a study of response to subunit inactivated influenza vaccine. TCRdb processed the RT-PCR reads anew with MiXCR; each CDR3 protein has one entry. This table holds about 800,000 distinct CDR3 sequences, approximately 22% found once. General study results and limits: Authors suggested seasonal influenza vaccinations each recruit few new T cells.

This clonotype was seen more than once but under ten times. Its target is not known. The CDR3 has 19 residues. J was trimmed by 0 bases and V by 0 bases; bases with no gene match: 7. Germline CDR1 is SGHNT and CDR2 is YYREEE (reference sequence). The V call is TRBV5-4, the J call TRBJ2-1; TRBD2 agrees at 12 bases. The origin of this receptor is a man aged 50 to 59 who received an inactivated influenza vaccine. Sequencing was performed on PBMCs from blood, taken around 5 days after vaccination. The CDR3 region has the DNA TGTGCCAGCAGCTTGGCCGTACTAGCGGGGGGCCCCTCCTACAATGAGCAGTTCTTC. It encodes CASSLAVLAGGPSYNEQFF. Looking up the rest from reference TRBV5-4 and TRBJ2-1 gives the full variable domain: ETGVTQSPTHLIKTRGQQVTLRCSSQSGHNTVSWYQQALGQGPQFIFQYYREEENGRGNFPPRFSGLQFPNYSSELNVNALELDDSALYLCASSLAVLAGGPSYNEQFFGPGTRLTVL.